One sample yielded the 23 T cell receptor beta chains listed below, sequenced in a study of cytomegalovirus exposure and HLA in healthy donors (TCRdb year 2017). Libraries were constructed by the immunoSEQ multiplex PCR assay. A mixture of 60 forward primers for TCR Vbeta segments and 13 reverse primers for TCR Jbeta segments was used in the multiplex PCR. Here the immuneACCESS table is served through TCRdb, limited to in-frame sequences with V and J called. Missing clones are a known gap in these copies; in checked studies unresolved V genes cover under half, and the rest lacks a known reason. The sample table records over 50,000 clones; around 79% of these occur just once. The top ten constitute 2% to 3% of the sample. Material: PBMCs. All receptors come from a female donor in good health and CMV-seronegative.

The chain couples TRBV5-1 to TRBJ1-5; no firm D call. CDR3 length: 14 residues. V lost 8 bases, J lost 6 bases, and 18 bases lay in between. Looked up from germline, CDR1 is SGHRS and CDR2 is YFSETQ. CDR3 loop: CARHVGEAGQPQHF. The CDR3 nucleotides read TGCGCCAGGCACGTGGGAGAGGCCGGTCAGCCCCAGCATTTT.

This chain connects TRBV10-3 to TRBJ2-7; 9 nucleotides line up with TRBD2. CDR1 ENHRY and CDR2 SYGVKD come from the germline V gene. CDR3 length: 13 amino acids. The V and J ends lost 6 bases and 6 bases, in that order; junction bases with no gene match: 6. CDR3 residues: CAISRAGGGEQYF. The DNA of the CDR3 is TGTGCCATCAGCCGAGCGGGAGGCGGCGAGCAGTACTTC.

The table lists this clone with a few counts. This chain connects TRBV5-1 to TRBJ1-2; 7 positions agree with TRBD1. The V gene's germline CDR1 is SGHRS and CDR2 YFSETQ. CDR3 length: 13 amino acids. The V segment lost 3 bases and the J segment 7 bases; nucleotides outside the gene matches: 6. The CDR3 reads CASSSTGIIGYTF. CDR3 nucleotides: TGCGCCAGCAGCTCGACAGGGATCATTGGCTACACCTTC.

The chain links TRBV28 to TRBJ2-6; D gene unclear. This CDR3 region has 16 residues. Germline CDR1 is MDHEN and CDR2 is SYDVKM. Trimming pared 1 base from V and 0 bases from J, leaving 7 bases between. The CDR3 nucleotides are TGTGCCAGCAGTTTATTTGGCCGCTCTGGGGCCAACGTCCTGACTTTC. Protein product: CASSLFGRSGANVLTF.

Concerning this clone: Mismatch with germline at one junction end may stem from a read error. The rearrangement joins TRBV2 to TRBJ2-3; a possible D gene is TRBD1 (5 bases). CDR1 is SNHLY, CDR2 FYNNEI, per germline. The CDR3 has 17 amino acids. As DNA, the CDR3 is TGTGCCAGCAGGGAAGGGGTTGATGGTCAGGGCACAGATACGCAGTATTTT. The encoded protein is CASREGVDGQGTDTQYF. The full variable domain, completed using reference TRBV2 and TRBJ2-3, is EPEVTQTPSHQVTQMGQEVILRCVPISNHLYFYWYRQILGQKVEFLVSFYNNEISEKSEIFDDQFSVERPDGSNFTLKIRSTKLEDSAMYFCASREGVDGQGTDTQYFGPGTRLTVL.

The gene calls are TRBV7-9 and TRBJ1-3, with D perhaps TRBD1 (6 bases). The V gene lost 3 bases and the J gene lost 0 bases, with 12 bases spanning the gap. The CDR3 contains 16 residues. Germline CDR1 SEHNR, CDR2 FQNEAQ (reference sequence). The CDR3 loop reads CASSFTGIYSGNTIYF. The CDR3 DNA reads as TGTGCCAGCAGCTTCACAGGGATCTACTCTGGAAACACCATATATTTT.

This chain joins TRBV11-3 and TRBJ2-1, with D possibly TRBD2 on 6 matching bases. CDR1 is SGHNT, CDR2 YENEEA, per germline. The V and J ends lost 3 bases and 9 bases respectively, with 15 bases between them. The CDR3 contains 14 residues. The CDR3 DNA is TGTGCCAGCAGCTTGACGCGATCGGGAGTTGAGCAGTTCTTC. Translating gives CASSLTRSGVEQFF. Full variable domain (missing parts from reference TRBV11-3 and TRBJ2-1): EAGVVQSPRYKIIEKKQPVAFWCNPISGHNTLYWYLQNLGQGPELLIRYENEEAVDDSQLPKDRFSAERLKGVDSTLKIQPAELGDSAVYLCASSLTRSGVEQFFGPGTRLTVL.

The rearrangement joins TRBV9 to TRBJ1-2, with 7 bases matching TRBD1. The V gene's germline CDR1 is SGDLS and CDR2 YYNGEE. CDR3 length: 15 residues. V was pared by 4 bases and J by 4 bases, with 10 bases of the junction left unmatched. The CDR3 loop is CASSPGGGAPYGYTF. CDR3 nucleotides: TGTGCCAGCAGCCCAGGGGGAGGTGCCCCCTATGGCTACACCTTC.

This clone has more than one count but fewer than ten. This chain joins TRBV10-3 and TRBJ2-5; 8 positions agree with TRBD2. The CDR3 sequence is 14 residues long. J was trimmed by 7 bases and V by 4 bases; bases with no gene match: 8. Looked up from germline, CDR1 is ENHRY and CDR2 is SYGVKD. CDR3 amino acids: CAISGSSREGTQYF. The CDR3 DNA sequence: TGTGCCATCAGTGGAAGCTCTCGGGAGGGGACCCAGTACTTC.

This sequence joins TRBV7-2 and TRBJ2-7, with D possibly TRBD1 on 6 matching bases. Trimming pared 5 bases from V and 2 bases from J, leaving 10 bases between. The germline V gene has CDR1 SGHTA and CDR2 FQGNSA. The CDR3 length is 13 residues. As DNA, the CDR3 is TGTGCCAGCAGCACTCGACAGGCCTACGAGCAGTACTTC. This gives the protein CASSTRQAYEQYF.

J is TRBJ2-3 and V is TRBV5-1; 8 nucleotides agree with TRBD2. Germline lookup yields CDR1 SGHRS and CDR2 YFSETQ. Trimming removed 5 bases from V and 2 bases from J; junction bases left unmatched: 7. This CDR3 is built from 15 residues. CDR3 in amino acids: CASSFSGVYTDTQYF. CDR3 DNA: TGCGCCAGCAGTTTTAGCGGGGTCTACACAGATACGCAGTATTTT.

The chain joins TRBV10-2 to TRBJ2-5; TRBD1 aligns across 8 bases. The germline CDR1 and CDR2 sequences are WSHSY and SAAADI. V trimming: 2 bases; J trimming: 4 bases; junction bases outside the gene matches: 15. This CDR3 comprises 18 residues. In DNA form, the CDR3 reads TGCGCCAGCAGTGAGAGGCCAGGGGGCGCCCCTGATGGAGAGACCCAGTACTTC. Translating it yields CASSERPGGAPDGETQYF.

The CDR3 coding sequence is TGTGCCAGCAGCGCCTACAGGGACGAGGAAAAACTGTTTTTT. It translates to CASSAYRDEEKLFF. The rearrangement joins TRBV9 to TRBJ1-4; D is possibly TRBD1 (6 bases). The CDR3 totals 14 residues. Germline V gene lookup returns CDR1 SGDLS and CDR2 YYNGEE. V lost 3 bases and J 8 bases, leaving 14 bases between the germline ends. The full variable domain, rest sourced from reference TRBV9 and TRBJ1-4, is DSGVTQTPKHLITATGQRVTLRCSPRSGDLSVYWYQQSLDQGLQFLIQYYNGEERAKGNILERFSAQQFPDLHSELNLSSLELGDSALYFCASSAYRDEEKLFFGSGTQLSVL.

The rearrangement uses TRBV28 and TRBJ1-2; TRBD1 is a possible D gene (5 bases). CDR1 and CDR2 (germline): MDHEN, SYDVKM. Trimming took 7 bases from V and 4 from J, leaving 16 bases between them. The CDR3 sequence is 14 residues long. CDR3 nucleotide sequence: TGTGCCAGCACCACCCAGGACACGGTCTATGGCTACACCTTC. Translated, it gives CASTTQDTVYGYTF.

This chain joins TRBV18 and TRBJ2-3, with TRBD2 matching 10 bases. The CDR3 has 17 amino acids. The V gene end was trimmed by 0 bases and the J gene end by 4 bases; junction bases not matched to a gene: 7. The germline V gene encodes CDR1 KGHSH and CDR2 LQKENI. The CDR3 here is CASSPPLASGSPDTQYF. For the CDR3, the DNA is TGTGCCAGCTCACCACCATTGGCTAGCGGGAGCCCAGATACGCAGTATTTT. Looking up the rest from reference TRBV18 and TRBJ2-3 gives the full variable domain: NAGVMQNPRHLVRRRGQEARLRCSPMKGHSHVYWYRQLPEEGLKFMVYLQKENIIDESGMPKERFSAEFPKEGPSILRIQQVVRGDSAAYFCASSPPLASGSPDTQYFGPGTRLTVL.

J is TRBJ2-3 and V is TRBV7-8, with 8 bases matching TRBD1. Trimming took 3 bases from V and 3 from J; bases not matched to a gene: 5. Germline lookup yields CDR1 SGHVS and CDR2 FQNEAQ. This CDR3 has 15 amino acids. This CDR3 is CASSFRGQGTDTQYF. DNA of the CDR3: TGTGCCAGCAGCTTTCGTGGACAGGGTACAGATACGCAGTATTTT.

The chain links TRBV5-6 to TRBJ2-5, with 10 bases that match TRBD2. The assigned J gene may be wrong: the sequence end matches TRBJ2-7 better. The germline V gene has CDR1 SGHDT and CDR2 YYEEEE. The CDR3 extends over 16 amino acids. Here the CDR3 reads CASSSRPGLAPYEQYF. CDR3 coding DNA: TGTGCCAGCAGCTCGCGACCGGGACTAGCGCCCTACGAGCAGTACTTC.

In DNA form, the CDR3 reads TGCAGCGTTAGGCGGGCCCCCACAGATACGCAGTATTTT. Protein product: CSVRRAPTDTQYF. The chain links TRBV29-1 to TRBJ2-3; perhaps TRBD2 as D (5 bases). Germline CDR1 reads SQVTM; CDR2 reads ANQGSEA. The CDR3 covers 13 residues. V was pared by 5 bases and J by 2 bases, with 11 bases between.

V usage is TRBV19 and J usage is TRBJ2-2, with a tentative D call TRBD2 (6 bases). Trimming took 0 bases from V and 0 from J, leaving 11 bases between them. The CDR3 is 17 amino acids. CDR1 and CDR2 (germline): LNHDA, SQIVND (reference sequence). This CDR3 is CASSIDLAGPNTGELFF. The CDR3 DNA reads as TGTGCCAGTAGTATAGATCTGGCGGGACCGAACACCGGGGAGCTGTTTTTT.

The chain joins TRBV4-1 to TRBJ2-5; maybe TRBD1 (6 bases). Trimming stripped 0 bases from V and 4 bases from J, with 15 bases between. The germline gives CDR1 MGHRA, CDR2 YSYEKL. This CDR3 is 16 amino acids long. For the CDR3, the DNA is TGCGCCAGCAGCCAAGATGGGGGCCTGGACACAGAGACCCAGTACTTC. Protein sequence: CASSQDGGLDTETQYF.

This clone occurred a few times. V usage is TRBV16 and J usage is TRBJ1-3; no clear D gene. Germline V lookup: CDR1 KGHSY, CDR2 FQNENV. This CDR3 contains 12 residues. Trimming left V 2 bases short and J 7 bases short, with 6 bases between. The CDR3 DNA reads as TGTGCCAGCAGCCAAGCGTCCAACACCATATATTTT. Residues: CASSQASNTIYF.

The rearrangement joins TRBV30 to TRBJ2-3; 9 bases are a match to TRBD1. Germline loops: CDR1 GTSNPN, CDR2 SVGIG (reference sequence). CDR3 length equals 15 residues. Trimming cost V 1 base and J 0 bases; bases outside gene matches: 2. The DNA of the CDR3 is TGTGCCTGGAGTGGACAGGGGGGTAGCACAGATACGCAGTATTTT. Its translation is CAWSGQGGSTDTQYF.

The J gene is TRBJ2-7, the V gene TRBV5-6; 7 bases match TRBD2. J lost 7 bases, V lost 6 bases, and 10 bases had no gene match. The CDR3 loop spans 13 amino acids. Per germline, CDR1 SGHDT and CDR2 YYEEEE. The CDR3 nucleotides are TGTGCCAGCACCCCTCGGGGAGGGCGTGAGCAGTACTTC. It specifies CASTPRGGREQYF.